This T cell receptor beta chain is from a study of blood T cell repertoires in COVID-19. Study background: Samples taken during acute and convalescent COVID-19 were collected in the United States, Italy and Spain. PBMCs, B-cell-depleted T cells, or T cells provided the cDNA or gDNA that made up the material.

The CDR3 is made up of 13 amino acids. Germline CDR1 is MDHEN and CDR2 is SYDVKM. Trimming pared 2 bases from V and 13 bases from J, leaving 18 bases between. The sample holds one count of this clone. How the authors handled the data: Estimation of nucleated cell counts relied on the amplification of reference gene primers. Profiled with immunoSEQ multiplex PCR; TCRdb holds only in-frame clones, not every one. From that table come the V and J calls and clone size; the DNA was used to work out D and trimming. The table records 220,000 or so clones, about four fifths of them present only once. This sequence originates from a woman older than 75 with acute or convalescent COVID-19. Sample: peripheral blood. The chain is built from TRBV28 and TRBJ2-7, with D possibly TRBD1 on 5 matching bases. CDR3 residues: CASSLDSPARAYF. Written as DNA, the CDR3 is TGTGCCAGCAGTTTAGATTCTCCGGCCAGGGCTTACTTC. The variable domain in full, with the rest retrieved from reference TRBV28 and TRBJ2-7, is DVKVTQSSRYLVKRTGEKVFLECVQDMDHENMFWYRQDPGLGLRLIYFSYDVKMKEKGDIPEGYSVSREKKERFSLILESASTNQTSMYLCASSLDSPARAYFGPGTRLTVT.